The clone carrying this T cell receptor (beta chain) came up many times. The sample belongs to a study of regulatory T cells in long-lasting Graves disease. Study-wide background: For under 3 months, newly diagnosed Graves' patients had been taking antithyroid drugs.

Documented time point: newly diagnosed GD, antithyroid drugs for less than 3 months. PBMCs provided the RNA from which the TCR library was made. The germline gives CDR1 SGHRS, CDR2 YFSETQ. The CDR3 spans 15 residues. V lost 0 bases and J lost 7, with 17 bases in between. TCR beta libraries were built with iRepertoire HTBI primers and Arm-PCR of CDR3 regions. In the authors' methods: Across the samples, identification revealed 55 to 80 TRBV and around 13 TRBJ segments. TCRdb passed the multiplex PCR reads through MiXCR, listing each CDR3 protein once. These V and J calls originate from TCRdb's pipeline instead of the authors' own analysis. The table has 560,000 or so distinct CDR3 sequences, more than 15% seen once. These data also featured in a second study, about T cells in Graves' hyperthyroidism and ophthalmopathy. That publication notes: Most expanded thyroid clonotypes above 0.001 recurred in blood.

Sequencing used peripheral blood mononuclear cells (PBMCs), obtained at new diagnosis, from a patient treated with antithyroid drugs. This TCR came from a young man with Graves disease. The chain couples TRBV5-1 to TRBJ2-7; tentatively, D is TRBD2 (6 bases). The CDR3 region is CASSLGGTGAREQYF. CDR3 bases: TGCGCCAGCAGCTTGGGGGGGACTGGGGCGCGGGAGCAGTACTTC.